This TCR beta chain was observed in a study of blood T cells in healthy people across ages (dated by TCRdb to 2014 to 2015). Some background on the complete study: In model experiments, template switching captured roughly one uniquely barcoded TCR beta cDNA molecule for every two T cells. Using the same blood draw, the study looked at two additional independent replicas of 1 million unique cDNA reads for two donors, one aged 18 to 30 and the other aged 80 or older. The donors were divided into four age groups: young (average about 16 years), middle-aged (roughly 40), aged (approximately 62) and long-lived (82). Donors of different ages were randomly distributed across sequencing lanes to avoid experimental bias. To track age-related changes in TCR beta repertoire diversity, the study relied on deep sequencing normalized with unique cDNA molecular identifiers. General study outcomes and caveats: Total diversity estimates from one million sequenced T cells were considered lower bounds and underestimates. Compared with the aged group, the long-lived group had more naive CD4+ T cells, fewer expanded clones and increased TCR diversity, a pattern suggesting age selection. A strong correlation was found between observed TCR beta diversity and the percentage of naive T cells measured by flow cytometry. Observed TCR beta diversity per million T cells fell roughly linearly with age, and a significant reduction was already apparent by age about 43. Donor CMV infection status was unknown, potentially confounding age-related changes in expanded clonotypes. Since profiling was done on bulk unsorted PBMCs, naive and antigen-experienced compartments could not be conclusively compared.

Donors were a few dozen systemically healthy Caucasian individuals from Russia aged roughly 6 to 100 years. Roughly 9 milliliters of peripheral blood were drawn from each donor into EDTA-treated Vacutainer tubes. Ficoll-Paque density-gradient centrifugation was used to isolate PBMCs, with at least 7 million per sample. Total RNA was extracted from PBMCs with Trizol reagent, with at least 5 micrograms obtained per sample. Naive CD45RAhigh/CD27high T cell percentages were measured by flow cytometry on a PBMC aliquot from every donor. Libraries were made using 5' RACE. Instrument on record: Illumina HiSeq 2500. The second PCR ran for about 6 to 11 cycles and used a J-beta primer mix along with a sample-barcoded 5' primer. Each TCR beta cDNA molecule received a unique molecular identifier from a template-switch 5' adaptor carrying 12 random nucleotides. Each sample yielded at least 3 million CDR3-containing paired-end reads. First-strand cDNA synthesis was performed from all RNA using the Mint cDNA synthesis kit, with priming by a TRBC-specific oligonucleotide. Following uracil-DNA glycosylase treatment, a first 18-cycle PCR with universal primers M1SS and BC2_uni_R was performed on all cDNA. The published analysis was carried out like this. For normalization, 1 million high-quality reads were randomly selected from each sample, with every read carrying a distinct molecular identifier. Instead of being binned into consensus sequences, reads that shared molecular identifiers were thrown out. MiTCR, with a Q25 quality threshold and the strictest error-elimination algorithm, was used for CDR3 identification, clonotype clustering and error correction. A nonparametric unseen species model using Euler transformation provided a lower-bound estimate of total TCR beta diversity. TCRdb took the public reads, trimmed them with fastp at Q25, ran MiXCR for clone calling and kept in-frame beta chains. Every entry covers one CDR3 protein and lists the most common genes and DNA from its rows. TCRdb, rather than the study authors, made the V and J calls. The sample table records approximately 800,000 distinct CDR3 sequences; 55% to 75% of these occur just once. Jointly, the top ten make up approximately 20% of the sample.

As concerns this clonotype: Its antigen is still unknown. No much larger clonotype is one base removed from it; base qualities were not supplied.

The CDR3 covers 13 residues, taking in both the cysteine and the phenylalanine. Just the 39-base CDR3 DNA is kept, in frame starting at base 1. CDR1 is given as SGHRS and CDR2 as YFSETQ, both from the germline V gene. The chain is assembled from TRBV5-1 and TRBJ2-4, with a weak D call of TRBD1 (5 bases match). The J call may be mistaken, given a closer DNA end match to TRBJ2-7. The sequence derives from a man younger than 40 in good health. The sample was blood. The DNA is TGCGCCAGCAACTCCATAGCAGGGTACGAGCAGTACTTC. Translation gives CASNSIAGYEQYF.